One T cell receptor (beta chain) is described in this entry. The antigen is unknown. Treatment: oral pan-JAK inhibitor, 5-10 mg twice daily. The data originate from a study of CD8+ T cells in alopecia areata. Study information: Severity scores in treated patients reflected the percentage of scalp affected. Study-wide results and limits: Tofacitinib produced a significant decrease in scalp clonality and in expanded CD8+ clones among the top 100.

The CDR3 covers 13 residues. V was pared by 4 bases and J by 3 bases, with 8 bases between. Germline V lookup: CDR1 MNHEY, CDR2 SMNVEV (reference sequence). Extracted from the samples, RNA was reverse transcribed into cDNA to serve as the sequencing template. TCRdb's copy holds only in-frame clones and misses some; the assay was immunoSEQ multiplex PCR. The sample yields more than 130,000 clones, roughly four fifths seen once. The chain couples TRBV27 to TRBJ2-3, with D possibly TRBD2 on 6 matching bases. The specimen was CD8+ T cells sorted from blood, collected at week 4, from a patient treated with tofacitinib. This clonotype originated in a human donor with alopecia areata. This chain's CDR3 is CASSWGDTDTQYF. The CDR3 DNA reads as TGTGCCAGCAGTTGGGGGGATACAGATACGCAGTATTTT.